The 22 T cell receptor beta chains listed next were all sequenced from one sample in a study of human T cells and chemical hapten exposure (dated by TCRdb to the early 2020s). Library creation used RACE. Instrument on record: NextSeq 500. The public reads were run again by TCRdb, first through fastp at Q25 and then through MiXCR, and only productive beta chains were kept. A single entry per CDR3 protein holds the most common genes and DNA from its merged rows. For this sample there are around 130,000 distinct CDR3 sequences; about 9% appear just once. Of the sample, approximately 2% is held by the ten largest clones. What the time point label conveys for this sample: healthy volunteer bleed at 2 weeks. Total RNA was isolated from unfractionated whole blood collected in Tempus Blood RNA tubes. The specimen sequenced was whole blood. The origin of the receptors is a male donor in good health. Some clones in this sample may be carry-over from other donors' samples.

Many counts were recorded for this clonotype. This chain uses TRBV13 with TRBJ2-3; 13 positions match TRBD2. Germline V gene lookup returns CDR1 PRHDT and CDR2 FYEKMQ (reference sequence). The CDR3 length is 18 residues. Trimming removed 5 bases from V and 0 bases from J; junction bases left unmatched: 8. CDR3 nucleotide sequence: TGTGCCAGCAGCCCGACTAGCGGGAGGACGACGAGCACAGATACGCAGTATTTT. Translation gives CASSPTSGRTTSTDTQYF.

CDR3 coding DNA: TGTGCCAGCGGTACCGCAACTAATGAAAAACTGTTTTTT. It is translated as CASGTATNEKLFF. This chain links TRBV12-3 or TRBV12-4 with TRBJ1-4; D is undetermined. This CDR3 is built from 13 residues. V was clipped by 8 bases and J by 0 bases, with 7 bases between them.

At least ten counts were recorded for this clonotype. This chain joins TRBV20-1 and TRBJ2-1; 8 nucleotides agree with TRBD2. V dropped 1 base and J dropped 5; count of bases not matched to a gene: 10. CDR1 is DFQATT and CDR2 is SNEGSKA in the germline V gene (reference sequence). This CDR3 spans 16 amino acids. The CDR3 spells CSARANSGRGNNEQFF. DNA for the CDR3: TGCAGTGCTAGAGCCAACAGCGGGAGAGGGAACAATGAGCAGTTCTTC.

This clonotype was observed a single time. This may be a read error, as it is one base from a much larger clone. This chain links TRBV7-9 with TRBJ1-5; no firm D call. This CDR3 has 13 amino acids. The V gene's germline CDR1 is SEHNR and CDR2 FQNEAQ (reference sequence). The CDR3 DNA reads TGTGCCAGCACCTTAACGGGGAGTCAGCCCCAGCATTTT. It is translated as CASTLTGSQPQHF.

There are a few counts of this clonotype. This sequence joins TRBV5-1 and TRBJ2-3, with unresolved D. Germline CDR1 is SGHRS and CDR2 is YFSETQ. This CDR3 comprises 13 residues. The V end lost 5 bases, the J end lost 3 bases, and 10 bases lay between the germline ends. CDR3 coding DNA: TGCGCCAGCAGTCCAACCCCTACAGATACGCAGTATTTT. This translates into CASSPTPTDTQYF.

This clonotype was seen at least ten times. The V gene is TRBV5-1, the J gene TRBJ2-1; TRBD2 agrees at 14 bases. This CDR3 is 20 amino acids long. V gave up 0 bases and J gave up 0 bases; unmatched junction bases: 8. The germline gives CDR1 SGHRS, CDR2 YFSETQ. The CDR3 nucleotides are TGCGCCAGCAGCTTGGTTGGGACTAGCGGGAGCCCAAGCTCCTACAATGAGCAGTTCTTC. Amino acid sequence: CASSLVGTSGSPSSYNEQFF.

This clonotype was recorded many times. This chain joins TRBV7-9 and TRBJ1-2; perhaps TRBD1 as D (6 bases). Per the germline V gene, CDR1 is SEHNR and CDR2 is FQNEAQ (reference sequence). Trimming cost V 0 bases and J 8 bases, with 10 bases left between them. This CDR3 region has 13 residues. CDR3 loop: CASSLANRAGYTF. The CDR3 DNA reads TGTGCCAGCAGCTTAGCGAACAGGGCCGGCTACACCTTC.

This clonotype was counted between two and nine times. The rearrangement links TRBV12-3 or TRBV12-4 to TRBJ1-1, with D unclear. V shed 4 bases and J shed 1 base, with 10 bases lying between them. The CDR3 extends over 14 amino acids. The CDR3 reads CASSSSDKNTEAFF. For the CDR3, the DNA is TGTGCCAGCAGTTCGAGTGACAAGAACACTGAAGCTTTCTTT.

This clonotype turned up a few times. This sequence joins TRBV11-1 and TRBJ2-1; 10 positions match TRBD1. J was trimmed by 7 bases and V by 2 bases; bases with no gene match: 8. CDR3 length: 16 residues. Looked up from germline, CDR1 is SGHAT and CDR2 is FQDESV (reference sequence). CDR3 nucleotides: TGTGCCAGCAGCTTACCCGGGACAGGGGCCGTGAATGAGCAGTTCTTC. Translating it yields CASSLPGTGAVNEQFF.

The V call is TRBV6-5, the J call TRBJ1-2; D is uncertain. Germline V lookup: CDR1 MNHEY, CDR2 SVGAGI. CDR3 length: 13 amino acids. The germline V and J ends were trimmed by 11 bases and 0 bases, with 13 bases remaining between them. CDR3: CAARSGANYGYTF. The DNA for the CDR3 is TGTGCCGCGAGGAGCGGGGCTAACTATGGCTACACCTTC.

The chain joins TRBV4-1 to TRBJ1-1; D perhaps matches TRBD1 (6 bases). The CDR3 sequence is 16 residues long. V was clipped by 3 bases and J by 1 base, with 15 bases between them. From germline, CDR1 is MGHRA and CDR2 YSYEKL. CDR3 DNA: TGCGCCAGCAGCCACCCTCGGGGGCAGAAGAACACTGAAGCTTTCTTT. Its protein product is CASSHPRGQKNTEAFF.

The J gene is TRBJ2-5, the V gene TRBV14; D not resolved. V was clipped by 1 base and J by 6 bases, with 12 bases between them. The CDR3 has 14 residues. Germline V gene data show CDR1 as SGHDN and CDR2 as FVKESK. The CDR3 DNA reads as TGTGCCAGCAGCCAAGTAGGGTACCCTCAGACCCAGTACTTC. Amino acid sequence: CASSQVGYPQTQYF.

The chain employs TRBV28 and TRBJ1-1; the D is unclear. This CDR3 is built from 16 residues. With 8 bases removed from V and 1 base from J, the gap between germline ends came to 20 bases. Germline loops: CDR1 MDHEN, CDR2 SYDVKM. The CDR3 sequence is CASRPRGIIWNTEAFF. Written as DNA, the CDR3 is TGTGCCAGCCGCCCCCGAGGGATAATATGGAACACTGAAGCTTTCTTT. Together with reference TRBV28 and TRBJ1-1, the CDR3 gives the full variable domain: DVKVTQSSRYLVKRTGEKVFLECVQDMDHENMFWYRQDPGLGLRLIYFSYDVKMKEKGDIPEGYSVSREKKERFSLILESASTNQTSMYLCASRPRGIIWNTEAFFGQGTRLTVV.

This clonotype occurred a few times. The chain links TRBV7-6 to TRBJ2-7, with 8 positions matching TRBD1. Germline CDR1 and CDR2: SGHVS and FNYEAQ. The CDR3 is made up of 17 amino acids. V was clipped by 0 bases and J by 2 bases; unmatched bases: 9. The CDR3 region is CASSLAVPGTGPYEQYF. As DNA, the CDR3 is TGTGCCAGCAGCTTAGCTGTCCCCGGGACAGGCCCCTACGAGCAGTACTTC.

This clonotype was counted between two and nine times. This chain connects TRBV7-2 to TRBJ1-2, with 8 bases lining up with TRBD1. Losses at the gene ends were 3 bases for V and 5 bases for J; bases not matched to a gene: 5. The CDR3 consists of 14 residues. The V gene's germline CDR1 is SGHTA and CDR2 FQGNSA. CDR3 DNA sequence: TGTGCCAGCAGCTTCCACAGGGGGGGGTATGGCTACACCTTC. This codes for CASSFHRGGYGYTF.

Only a few counts were recorded for this clonotype. V is TRBV7-9 and J is TRBJ1-3; the D gene is possibly TRBD1 (6 bases). The CDR3 has 15 residues. CDR1 and CDR2 (germline): SEHNR, FQNEAQ (reference sequence). V was clipped by 3 bases and J by 4 bases, with 13 bases between them. This CDR3 reads CASSFGGAQGNTIYF. The DNA for the CDR3 is TGTGCCAGCAGCTTTGGGGGGGCGCAAGGAAACACCATATATTTT. Full variable domain (missing parts from reference TRBV7-9 and TRBJ1-3): DTGVSQNPRHKITKRGQNVTFRCDPISEHNRLYWYRQTLGQGPEFLTYFQNEAQLEKSRLLSDRFSAERPKGSFSTLEIQRTEQGDSAMYLCASSFGGAQGNTIYFGEGSWLTVV.

The DNA of the CDR3 is TGTGCCAGCAGCCCGTGGTCTTGGGGGGATAACACTGAAGCTTTCTTT. Translated, it gives CASSPWSWGDNTEAFF. The V gene is TRBV11-2, the J gene TRBJ1-1; tentatively, D is TRBD1 (5 bases). Deletions cut 5 bases from V and 2 bases from J, with 18 bases between. Looked up from germline, CDR1 is SGHAT and CDR2 is FQNNGV. The CDR3 runs 16 residues.

This clonotype was detected only a few times. This chain links TRBV4-1 with TRBJ2-7; D may be TRBD2 (5 bases). This CDR3 is built from 14 residues. CDR1 MGHRA and CDR2 YSYEKL come from the germline V gene. The V end lost 8 bases, the J end lost 5 bases, and 19 bases lay between the germline ends. This chain's CDR3 is CASGVGVKYHEQYF. In DNA form, the CDR3 reads TGCGCCAGCGGGGTCGGGGTAAAGTACCACGAGCAGTACTTC.

This clonotype was seen at least ten times. The J gene is TRBJ1-5, the V gene TRBV20-1, with 8 bases aligning to TRBD1. The germline V gene encodes CDR1 DFQATT and CDR2 SNEGSKA (reference sequence). V was clipped by 1 base and J by 6 bases; unmatched bases: 14. The CDR3 contains 17 residues. The CDR3 loop is CSARATADREIGQPQHF. The CDR3, as DNA: TGCAGTGCTAGAGCCACAGCGGACAGGGAAATAGGTCAGCCCCAGCATTTT.

Only a few counts were recorded for this clonotype. The chain recombines TRBV7-6 with TRBJ1-5; D gene unclear. V lost 1 base to trimming and J lost 4 bases, with 11 bases between them. The CDR3 is 15 amino acids. CDR1 is SGHVS and CDR2 is FNYEAQ in the germline V gene. The CDR3 sequence: CASSLDIGFNQPQHF. DNA of the CDR3: TGTGCCAGCAGCTTAGATATAGGGTTTAATCAGCCCCAGCATTTT.

This chain links TRBV29-1 with TRBJ2-1; TRBD2 aligns across 11 bases. V was clipped by 4 bases and J by 7 bases; unmatched bases: 0. The CDR3 extends over 12 amino acids. CDR1 and CDR2 (germline): SQVTM, ANQGSEA. In nucleotides, the CDR3 is TGCAGCGTTGCTAGCGGGAGGAATGAGCAGTTCTTC. Translating gives CSVASGRNEQFF.

This clonotype showed up just a few times. The chain joins TRBV14 to TRBJ2-7; 7 nucleotides agree with TRBD1. The germline CDR1 and CDR2 sequences are SGHDN and FVKESK. The CDR3 extends over 16 amino acids. With V trimmed by 2 bases and J by 2 bases, 9 bases remained unmatched. The CDR3 nucleotides are TGTGCCAGCAGCCAACGAACAACAGGGGCCCCCTACGAGCAGTACTTC. It yields the protein CASSQRTTGAPYEQYF.